The 8 T cell receptor beta chains below come from one sample, sequenced in a study of blood T cell repertoires in COVID-19. Only in-frame clones appear in the TCRdb table, and some are missing; sequencing was by immunoSEQ multiplex PCR. The data show 200,000 to 250,000 clones, approximately 89% seen once. The sample consisted of peripheral blood. The source is a woman aged 25-40 years with COVID-19, enrolled during active disease.

CDR3 region: CASSSQGLNTEAFF. CDR3 bases: TGTGCCAGCAGTTCACAGGGATTGAACACTGAAGCTTTCTTT. The J gene is TRBJ1-1, the V gene TRBV6-5, with D maybe TRBD1 (6 bases). The ends were cut back, 4 bases at V and 0 bases at J, with 9 bases in the middle. CDR1 is MNHEY, CDR2 SVGAGI, per germline. The CDR3 is 14 amino acids.

The chain employs TRBV11-3 and TRBJ2-3, with D tentatively TRBD2 (5 bases). The ends were cut back, 0 bases at V and 1 base at J, with 14 bases in the middle. The germline gives CDR1 SGHNT, CDR2 YENEEA. The CDR3 sequence is 17 residues long. The CDR3 DNA sequence: TGTGCCAGCAGCTTAGATCATGAGGGATTGGGCACAGATACGCAGTATTTT. This codes for CASSLDHEGLGTDTQYF.

The V call is TRBV7-8, the J call TRBJ1-5, with a possible D match to TRBD1 (5 bases). The CDR3 sequence is 15 residues long. V was trimmed by 4 bases and J by 5 bases, leaving 15 bases between them. Per germline, CDR1 SGHVS and CDR2 FQNEAQ. Here the CDR3 reads CASSSFFQGDQPQHF. Here the CDR3 DNA reads TGTGCCAGCAGCTCCTTCTTTCAGGGCGATCAGCCCCAGCATTTT.

V and J are TRBV4-1 and TRBJ1-1; maybe TRBD1 (6 bases). Per the germline V gene, CDR1 is MGHRA and CDR2 is YSYEKL. Trimming pared 0 bases from V and 9 bases from J, leaving 17 bases between. The CDR3 is 15 amino acids. The CDR3 DNA follows: TGCGCCAGCAGCCAAGATCAGGGACACCTTACTAAAGCTTTCTTT. Amino acid sequence: CASSQDQGHLTKAFF.

V and J are TRBV2 and TRBJ2-5, with D possibly being TRBD1 (6 bases). V lost 2 bases and J 0 bases, leaving 10 bases between the germline ends. CDR1 and CDR2 (germline): SNHLY, FYNNEI. The CDR3 runs 15 residues. The CDR3 DNA is TGTGCCAGCAGTGAATATACAGGGTACCAAGAGACCCAGTACTTC. This sequence encodes CASSEYTGYQETQYF.

The rearrangement uses TRBV21-1 and TRBJ2-5; the D segment call TRBD1 is taken from the table without a DNA check. TRBV21-1 is shown as a pseudogene. CDR3 length: 16 amino acids. This CDR3 is CASSKRSRAQQETQYF. CDR3 bases: TGTGCCAGCAGCAAGAGGAGCAGGGCCCAACAAGAGACCCAGTACTTC.

CDR3 nucleotide sequence: TGTGCCAGCAGTTTTAACAGGAACACCGGGGAGCTGTTTTTT. It yields the protein CASSFNRNTGELFF. The chain combines TRBV6-2 or TRBV6-3 with TRBJ2-2, with unresolved D. Looked up from germline, CDR1 is MNHEY and CDR2 is SVGEGT. V was pared by 4 bases and J by 1 base, with 7 bases between. CDR3 length: 14 amino acids.

This sequence joins TRBV6-6 and TRBJ2-7; TRBD1 aligns across 9 bases. CDR3 length equals 14 residues. Losses at the gene ends were 6 bases for V and 3 bases for J; bases not matched to a gene: 6. Looked up from germline, CDR1 is MNHNY and CDR2 is SVGAGI (reference sequence). For the CDR3, the DNA is TGTGCCAGCAGGGTGGGACAGGGCATCTACGAGCAGTACGTC. Its protein is CASRVGQGIYEQYV.